The 8 T cell receptor beta chains presented below share a single source sample, sequenced in a study of T cell repertoires in cytomegalovirus infection. TCRdb fed the reads into MiXCR, producing one record per CDR3 protein. The sample consists of around 430,000 distinct CDR3 sequences, under 55% of them appearing once. The antigens these receptors bind are not known. This specimen was cultured PBMCs, taken from culture after CMV antigen stimulation. Receptor source: a human donor in good health (CMV status not recorded). Some clones in this sample may be carry-over from other donors' samples.

V gene TRBV24-1 combines with J gene TRBJ2-2; D remains ambiguous. V shed 9 bases and J shed 2 bases, with 18 bases lying between them. Per germline, CDR1 KGHDR and CDR2 SFDVKD. The CDR3 has 16 amino acids. CDR3 in DNA: TGTGCCACCCTGTTAGACCGGACGGTAAACACCGGGGAGCTGTTTTTT. Translating gives CATLLDRTVNTGELFF.

The rearrangement uses TRBV28 and TRBJ2-2; 7 bases map to TRBD2. The V and J ends lost 6 bases and 0 bases, in that order; junction bases with no gene match: 10. CDR3 length: 17 amino acids. Germline CDR1 and CDR2: MDHEN and SYDVKM. The CDR3 bases are TGTGCCAGCAGCCCTAGTGCGGGGGATGCGAACACCGGGGAGCTGTTTTTT. This codes for CASSPSAGDANTGELFF.

This chain connects TRBV7-8 to TRBJ2-7; D remains unclear. The CDR3 is 12 amino acids. Germline loops: CDR1 SGHVS, CDR2 FQNEAQ. V was clipped by 2 bases and J by 5 bases, with 7 bases between them. The CDR3 region is CASSLRENEQYF. DNA for the CDR3: TGTGCCAGCAGCTTAAGGGAAAACGAGCAGTACTTC. Full variable domain (outside the CDR3, taken from reference TRBV7-8 and TRBJ2-7): GAGVSQSPRYKVAKRGQDVALRCDPISGHVSLFWYQQALGQGPEFLTYFQNEAQLDKSGLPSDRFFAERPEGSVSTLKIQRTQQEDSAVYLCASSLRENEQYFGPGTRLTVT.

The chain joins TRBV6-1 to TRBJ1-6, with 7 bases aligning to TRBD1. The germline CDR1 and CDR2 sequences are MNHNS and SASEGT. The CDR3 loop spans 15 amino acids. Trimming removed 4 bases from V and 5 bases from J; junction bases left unmatched: 5. The CDR3 sequence is CASSGLGTDNSPLHF. CDR3 in DNA: TGTGCCAGCAGTGGGCTCGGGACAGATAATTCACCCCTCCACTTT.

The chain links TRBV3-1 to TRBJ2-7; the match to TRBD1 covers 9 bases. This CDR3 contains 14 residues. The ends lost 3 bases at V and 2 bases at J; junction bases unmatched: 2. The germline V gene encodes CDR1 LGHDT and CDR2 YNNKEL (reference sequence). The DNA for the CDR3 is TGTGCCAGCAGCCACTGGGACAGGGCCTACGAGCAGTACTTC. Protein product: CASSHWDRAYEQYF.

This clonotype was seen only a few times. The CDR3 sequence: CASSLGTQGDPNYGYTF. The CDR3 DNA follows: TGTGCCAGCAGCTTAGGGACACAGGGAGATCCTAACTATGGCTACACCTTC. J is TRBJ1-2 and V is TRBV7-2; D might be TRBD1 (6 bases). The length of the CDR3 is 17 residues. CDR1 is SGHTA, CDR2 FQGNSA, per germline. V was cut by 1 base and J by 0 bases, with 15 bases left in between.

This clonotype was observed a handful of times. As DNA, the CDR3 is TGTGCCAGCAGTTTAGGGGTCGGATTGCAGTATTTT. It translates to CASSLGVGLQYF. This chain connects TRBV12-3 or TRBV12-4 to TRBJ2-3; no definite D call. With 1 base removed from V and 11 bases from J, the gap between germline ends came to 10 bases. The CDR3 is made up of 12 amino acids.

The rearrangement links TRBV18 to TRBJ1-2; D is undetermined. The length of the CDR3 is 13 residues. The V end lost 1 base, the J end lost 8 bases, and 11 bases lay between the germline ends. Germline V gene lookup returns CDR1 KGHSH and CDR2 LQKENI. CDR3: CASSPQDFGGYTF. DNA of the CDR3: TGTGCCAGCTCACCACAGGACTTCGGAGGCTACACCTTC.